This is a list of T cell receptor beta chains from one sample in a study of blood T cells in healthy people across ages. TCRdb ran MiXCR on the 5' RACE reads and lists one entry per CDR3 protein. Among about a million distinct CDR3 sequences, just over 50% were seen once, and the ten largest hold roughly a fifth. Material for sequencing was blood. The receptors derive from a woman aged 55-70 years in good health. Both conserved end residues are part of each CDR3. A D gene is named only where the DNA matches it firmly. Size values are once, few and many counts, or a class for expanded clones, and some rows have none.

>NA|TRBJ2-3|TRBV6-2/TRBV6-3|NA
TGTGCCAGCACTTACATCTACAGGGCGGGCACAGATACGCAGTATTTT
CASTYIYRAGTDTQYF
>NA|TRBJ1-1|TRBV30|few
TGTGCCTCTGGAGGGGGGACTGAAGCTTTCTTT
CASGGGTEAFF
>NA|TRBJ1-2|TRBV5-6|NA
TGTGCCAGCAGGCGTGATGGGTGGGCTAACTATGGCTACACCTTC
CASRRDGWANYGYTF
>NA|TRBJ1-6|TRBV20-1|NA
TGCAGTGCTGGTATAAATTCACCCCTCCACTTT
CSAGINSPLHF
>NA|TRBJ2-7|TRBV7-2|few
TGTGCCAGCAGCTTATTCGAGAACGAGCAGTACTTC
CASSLFENEQYF
>NA|TRBJ2-1|TRBV20-1|NA
TGCAGTGCTAGCGGGGGACAAAAAATTTACAATGAGCAGTTCTTC
CSASGGQKIYNEQFF
>NA|TRBJ1-2|TRBV7-9|few
TGTGCCAGCAGCGCGGAAGCAGACGGCTACACCTTC
CASSAEADGYTF
>NA|TRBJ1-2|TRBV7-2|NA
TGTGCCAGCAGCTCGCGCCAAATTACCCCTAACTATGGCTACACCTTC
CASSSRQITPNYGYTF
>NA|TRBJ2-3|TRBV28|NA
TGTGCCAGTGAACGGAGGGTCGGGACAGATACGCAGTATTTT
CASERRVGTDTQYF
>NA|TRBJ2-5|TRBV15|NA
TGTGCCACCAGCAGAGGAGACCGGGTCGAATACCAAGAGACCCAGTACTTC
CATSRGDRVEYQETQYF
>NA|TRBJ2-3|TRBV3-1|NA
TGTGCCAGCAGCCTTTCCGAAGGCTTCAATACGCAGTATTTT
CASSLSEGFNTQYF
>TRBD1|TRBJ2-3|TRBV7-9|NA
TGTGCCAGCAGCCACCAACTCTCGACAGGGCGGGGCACAGATACGCAGTATTTT
CASSHQLSTGRGTDTQYF
>NA|TRBJ2-5|TRBV18|NA
TGTGCCAGCTCACCGATTTTTTCGGGAGAGCAGTACTTC
CASSPIFSGEQYF
>NA|TRBJ1-5|TRBV29-1|NA
TGCAGCGTGGAGGCGGGCTACGGTCAGCCCCAGCATTTT
CSVEAGYGQPQHF
>NA|TRBJ2-1|TRBV6-5|NA
TGTGCCAGCAGTTATAACGCGCATGAGCAGTTCTTC
CASSYNAHEQFF
>TRBD1|TRBJ2-3|TRBV11-2|NA
TGTGCCAGCAGCTTGATGGGGACAGCTTACACAGATACGCAGTATTTT
CASSLMGTAYTDTQYF
>NA|TRBJ2-3|TRBV29-1|few
TGCAGCGTTAGGGGTCCCAGACCCACAGATACGCAGTATTTT
CSVRGPRPTDTQYF
>TRBD1|TRBJ2-1|TRBV20-1|NA
TGCAGTGCTAGTAAAAGGGACAGGGGGCGAAGACTCTACAATGAGCAGTTCTTC
CSASKRDRGRRLYNEQFF
>NA|TRBJ2-7|TRBV10-3|few
TGTGCCATCAGGGCCAGGCAATCCTACGAGCAGTACTTC
CAIRARQSYEQYF
>NA|TRBJ2-7|TRBV29-1|few
TGCAGCGTTCGCCCAGGCGGAAACTACGAGCAGTACTTC
CSVRPGGNYEQYF
>NA|TRBJ2-7|TRBV5-1|NA
TGCGCCAGCAGCTACAACTCCGGGACGGGAGACGCTTACGAGCAGTACTTC
CASSYNSGTGDAYEQYF
>TRBD2|TRBJ2-5|TRBV6-2/TRBV6-3|NA
TGTGCCAGCAGTACCGGGGCTAGCGGGAGCTATGAGCAGTACTTC
CASSTGASGSYEQYF
>NA|TRBJ2-7|TRBV29-1|NA
TGCAGCGTTGCGGGGCAAGGGGGCGAGCAGTACTTC
CSVAGQGGEQYF
>NA|TRBJ2-7|TRBV18|NA
TGTGCCAGCTCACCACGGGGCAGCGCGAACTCCTACGAGCAGTACTTC
CASSPRGSANSYEQYF
>NA|TRBJ1-4|TRBV12-3/TRBV12-4|NA
TGTGCCAGCAGTTTAGGGGGATCAACTAATGAAAAACTGTTTTTT
CASSLGGSTNEKLFF
>NA|TRBJ2-4|TRBV3-1|NA
TGTGCCAGCAGCCACTTCCGGACAGCGGTGGGGCAGTACTTC
CASSHFRTAVGQYF
>TRBD1|TRBJ2-7|TRBV20-1|once
TGCAGTGCTAGAGCGACAGGGGATTCCTACGAGCAGTACTTC
CSARATGDSYEQYF
>NA|TRBJ1-2|TRBV29-1|few
TGCAGCGTTGATTTATTGGGACGGAAGAATGGCTACACCTTC
CSVDLLGRKNGYTF
>NA|TRBJ1-2|TRBV9|NA
TGTGCCAGCAGCGTAGTTCCAGGGGGCTACACCTTC
CASSVVPGGYTF
>NA|TRBJ2-7|TRBV28|NA
TGTGCCAGCAGTTTCCCTATTAGTAGCGAGCAGTACTTC
CASSFPISSEQYF
>NA|TRBJ2-7|TRBV4-3|NA
TGCGCCAGCAGCGACCATAGTCGCAAAAGGGGGGTGGTTTTAAGAGCCTACGAGCAGTACTTC
CASSDHSRKRGVVLRAYEQYF
>NA|TRBJ2-5|TRBV20-1|NA
TGCAGTGCTCGAACAGCCGTAGGCCAAGAGACCCAGTACTTC
CSARTAVGQETQYF
>TRBD2|TRBJ2-7|TRBV12-3/TRBV12-4|NA
TGTGCCAGCGTCCGCGGAGCGGGGGACCGAACTACCAATGAGCAGTACTTC
CASVRGAGDRTTNEQYF
>TRBD1|TRBJ1-2|TRBV11-1|once
TGTGCCAGCAGCCCGTGGACAGGGACAACTAACTATGGCTACACCTTC
CASSPWTGTTNYGYTF
>TRBD2|TRBJ2-1|TRBV6-6|few
TGTGCCGGGGGGACTAGCGGCTACAATGAGCAGTTCTTC
CAGGTSGYNEQFF
>TRBD1|TRBJ2-4|TRBV9|NA
TGTGCCAGCAGCGTATTCTCACGGACAGGGAAGCCTTTCGTGGCCAAAAACATTCAGTACTTC
CASSVFSRTGKPFVAKNIQYF